The 13 T cell receptor beta chains below were found in one sample sequenced in a study of lymphopenia after photon versus proton radiotherapy (dated by TCRdb to the late 2010s). Library preparation was by the immunoSEQ multiplex PCR assay. This immuneACCESS table, as held by TCRdb, lists in-frame sequences with V and J called but not all clones. Of the missing ones, under half trace to an unresolved V gene in checked studies; the others have no known cause. The sample yields 53,000 or so clones; around 82% were counted once. The ten largest clones represent 29% of the sample. Sequencing used peripheral blood, obtained from a patient treated with photon-based radiotherapy. The source of these receptors is a man aged 45-65 years with gastric cancer.

This clone turned up a few times. CDR3: CASSPISYEQYF. CDR3 in DNA: TGTGCCAGCTCACCGATCAGTTACGAGCAGTACTTC. The chain is built from TRBV18 and TRBJ2-7; D call uncertain. Trimming left V 3 bases short and J 4 bases short, with 7 bases between. CDR3 length: 12 residues. Germline lookup yields CDR1 KGHSH and CDR2 LQKENI.

CDR3 in DNA: TGTGCCTGGAGTGCCGCGGCGGGAGATTACAATGAGCAGTTCTTC. It codes for CAWSAAAGDYNEQFF. The chain employs TRBV30 and TRBJ2-1, with TRBD2 matching 7 bases. V lost 1 base to trimming and J lost 4 bases; unmatched junction nucleotides: 7. CDR3 length: 15 amino acids. Per germline, CDR1 GTSNPN and CDR2 SVGIG (reference sequence). The complete variable domain, with remaining parts taken from reference TRBV30 and TRBJ2-1, reads SQTIHQWPATLVQPVGSPLSLECTVEGTSNPNLYWYRQAAGRGLQLLFYSVGIGQISSEVPQNLSASRPQDRQFILSSKKLLLSDSGFYLCAWSAAAGDYNEQFFGPGTRLTVL.

In its sample, this clone was seen once. The chain couples TRBV20-1 to TRBJ2-7; D is perhaps TRBD2 (5 bases). The germline V gene encodes CDR1 DFQATT and CDR2 SNEGSKA (reference sequence). V was pared by 7 bases and J by 0 bases, with 7 bases between. The CDR3 is made up of 11 amino acids. The CDR3 is CSGGSSYEQYF. DNA of the CDR3: TGCAGTGGAGGGAGCTCCTACGAGCAGTACTTC.

The J gene is TRBJ1-2, the V gene TRBV7-9; D might be TRBD1 (6 bases). This CDR3 has 14 residues. CDR1 and CDR2 from the germline V gene are SEHNR and FQNEAQ (reference sequence). Trimming shortened V by 3 bases and J by 7 bases, and 15 bases separated the two germline ends. This CDR3 reads CASSFNGGAAGYTF. CDR3 sequence (DNA): TGTGCCAGCAGCTTCAACGGGGGCGCGGCTGGCTACACCTTC.

This chain connects TRBV19 to TRBJ2-1, with unresolved D. Germline V gene data show CDR1 as LNHDA and CDR2 as SQIVND (reference sequence). With 5 bases removed from V and 4 bases from J, the gap between germline ends came to 15 bases. CDR3 length: 15 residues. CDR3: CASSQDGFLYNEQFF. The CDR3 region has the DNA TGTGCCAGTAGTCAGGACGGGTTCCTATACAATGAGCAGTTCTTC.

The J gene is TRBJ2-6, the V gene TRBV7-9; 7 bases fit TRBD1. Losses at the gene ends were 3 bases for V and 2 bases for J; bases not matched to a gene: 4. Looked up from germline, CDR1 is SEHNR and CDR2 is FQNEAQ (reference sequence). The CDR3 has 16 residues. CDR3 coding DNA: TGTGCCAGCAGCTTCCTGCAGGGGGCTGGGGCCAACGTCCTGACTTTC. It is translated as CASSFLQGAGANVLTF.

The chain joins TRBV5-6 to TRBJ1-1; D possibly corresponds to TRBD1 (5 bases). Germline loops: CDR1 SGHDT, CDR2 YYEEEE. V was clipped by 0 bases and J by 5 bases, with 11 bases between them. The CDR3 runs 14 residues. The CDR3: CASSLGDVGTEAFF. The CDR3 DNA is TGTGCCAGCAGCTTGGGGGACGTGGGGACTGAAGCTTTCTTT.

The chain employs TRBV7-9 and TRBJ1-1; 7 bases are a match to TRBD1. The germline gives CDR1 SEHNR, CDR2 FQNEAQ (reference sequence). V gave up 1 base and J gave up 1 base; unmatched junction bases: 15. The CDR3 consists of 19 residues. Here the CDR3 reads CASSLGGYRGRHRNTEAFF. CDR3 DNA sequence: TGTGCCAGCAGCTTAGGGGGGTACAGGGGACGACATCGGAACACTGAAGCTTTCTTT.

This chain joins TRBV5-1 and TRBJ2-5, with a possible D match to TRBD2 (5 bases). The V end lost 9 bases, the J end lost 0 bases, and 9 bases lay between the germline ends. The CDR3 length is 12 residues. Germline CDR1 and CDR2: SGHRS and YFSETQ. The CDR3 loop reads CATTGDQETQYF. The CDR3 coding sequence is TGCGCCACCACCGGGGACCAAGAGACCCAGTACTTC.

The chain is built from TRBV7-2 and TRBJ2-1, with TRBD2 identical over 15 bases. The CDR3 sequence is 16 residues long. V lost 1 base and J lost 9; bases outside the gene matches: 4. Per the germline V gene, CDR1 is SGHTA and CDR2 is FQGNSA. The DNA for the CDR3 is TGTGCCAGCAGCTTAGGTTCGGGACTAGCGGGAGGTGAGCAGTTCTTC. Translation: CASSLGSGLAGGEQFF.

The gene calls are TRBV7-3 and TRBJ2-2; no clear D. Germline assignment: CDR1 SGHTA and CDR2 FQGTGA. The length of the CDR3 is 13 residues. Between the trimmed V and J ends, which lost 3 bases and 4 bases, there was a span of 6 bases. This CDR3 reads CASSFSSTGELFF. The CDR3 DNA sequence: TGTGCCAGCAGCTTCTCTAGCACCGGGGAGCTGTTTTTT.

This chain connects TRBV7-9 to TRBJ2-5; 9 bases agree with TRBD1. The CDR3 is 15 amino acids. Germline CDR1 reads SEHNR; CDR2 reads FQNEAQ (reference sequence). V lost 5 bases to trimming and J lost 5 bases; unmatched junction nucleotides: 9. This chain's CDR3 is CASSTGTGWMETQYF. CDR3 DNA: TGTGCCAGCAGCACTGGGACAGGGTGGATGGAGACCCAGTACTTC.

The gene calls are TRBV30 and TRBJ2-2; D remains ambiguous. The CDR3 has 13 residues. Germline assignment: CDR1 GTSNPN and CDR2 SVGIG (reference sequence). Trimming removed 0 bases at V and 1 base at J, with 3 bases between. The CDR3, as DNA: TGTGCCTGGAGTGTACGGAACACCGGGGAGCTGTTTTTT. Protein sequence: CAWSVRNTGELFF.